The 14 T cell receptor beta chains presented below share a single source sample, sequenced in a study of cytotoxic CD8 clonotypes in ibrutinib-treated CLL. TCRdb keeps only in-frame clones here, not all; method: immunoSEQ multiplex PCR. The sample shows about 120,000 clones, 58% of them seen only once. Sequenced here: PBMCs, sampled after 24 months of ibrutinib treatment. The receptor set was obtained from a human donor with chronic lymphocytic leukemia.

This clone occurred a few times. V gene TRBV13 combines with J gene TRBJ1-2; no clear D gene. Germline loops: CDR1 PRHDT, CDR2 FYEKMQ (reference sequence). This CDR3 has 12 amino acids. Trimming left V 1 base short and J 7 bases short, with 7 bases between. The CDR3 region has the DNA TGTGCCAGCAGCTTAGCAGATTCTGGCTACACCTTC. Encoded protein: CASSLADSGYTF.

The CDR3 DNA reads as TGTGCCTGGAGATACAGGGTATCTTCACCCCTCCACTTT. As protein: CAWRYRVSSPLHF. The V and J genes are TRBV30 and TRBJ1-6, with D perhaps matching TRBD1 (6 bases). The germline V gene encodes CDR1 GTSNPN and CDR2 SVGIG (reference sequence). This CDR3 is 13 amino acids long. Trimming removed 3 bases at V and 9 bases at J, with 12 bases between.

The J gene is TRBJ1-1, the V gene TRBV7-9; D might be TRBD1 (5 bases). Trimming stripped 3 bases from V and 4 bases from J, with 15 bases between. Germline CDR1 SEHNR, CDR2 FQNEAQ (reference sequence). This CDR3 has 15 residues. The DNA for the CDR3 is TGTGCCAGCAGCTTGGCCGGGACCCGAGGCACTGAAGCTTTCTTT. This translates into CASSLAGTRGTEAFF.

The V and J genes are TRBV29-1 and TRBJ2-3, with D perhaps TRBD1 (6 bases). The CDR3 is 13 amino acids. CDR1 is SQVTM and CDR2 is ANQGSEA in the germline V gene. Trimming left V 4 bases short and J 0 bases short, with 8 bases between. CDR3: CSVVQGSTDTQYF. The CDR3 bases are TGCAGCGTTGTACAGGGAAGCACAGATACGCAGTATTTT.

The gene calls are TRBV2 and TRBJ1-3, with 8 bases that match TRBD1. Germline-derived CDR1 and CDR2 are SNHLY and FYNNEI. The length of the CDR3 is 13 residues. V was pared by 11 bases and J by 2 bases, with 5 bases of the junction left unmatched. This chain's CDR3 is CAGRTGTGNTIYF. CDR3 nucleotides: TGTGCCGGCCGGACAGGGACTGGAAACACCATATATTTT.

This clone was observed at least ten times. The CDR3 loop reads CATSPQGDKGETQYF. CDR3 DNA sequence: TGTGCCACCAGCCCTCAGGGGGACAAAGGGGAGACCCAGTACTTC. The chain uses TRBV15 and TRBJ2-5; 7 bases line up with TRBD1. With V trimmed by 5 bases and J by 5 bases, 11 bases remained unmatched. CDR1 is LNHNV, CDR2 YYDKDF, per germline (reference sequence). CDR3 length equals 15 residues.

A few counts support this clone. The CDR3 here is CASSPWTAETQYF. CDR3 nucleotide sequence: TGTGCCAGCAGCCCTTGGACAGCAGAGACCCAGTACTTC. V usage is TRBV7-9 and J usage is TRBJ2-5, with D possibly being TRBD1 (6 bases). The CDR3 sequence is 13 residues long. Trimming removed 5 bases at V and 4 bases at J, with 11 bases between. CDR1 is SEHNR and CDR2 is FQNEAQ in the germline V gene (reference sequence).

The J gene is TRBJ1-2, the V gene TRBV11-3, with TRBD1 matching over 7 bases. Germline V gene lookup returns CDR1 SGHNT and CDR2 YENEEA. The CDR3 contains 13 residues. V was pared by 5 bases and J by 0 bases, with 0 bases of the junction left unmatched. The CDR3 loop reads CASSQGANYGYTF. CDR3 nucleotides: TGTGCCAGCAGCCAGGGGGCTAACTATGGCTACACCTTC.

The chain has TRBV5-4 and TRBJ2-7; 7 nucleotides match TRBD1. After removal of 4 bases from V and 2 bases from J, the junction contained 6 bases not matched to a gene. Germline CDR1 SGHNT, CDR2 YYREEE (reference sequence). This CDR3 region has 14 residues. This CDR3 reads CASSHNRGTYEQYF. Written as DNA, the CDR3 is TGTGCCAGCAGCCACAACAGGGGAACCTACGAGCAGTACTTC.

CDR3 bases: TGTGCCTGGAGTGTACTAGGACAGCGGCAGTTCTTC. Protein sequence: CAWSVLGQRQFF. The chain links TRBV30 to TRBJ2-1, with TRBD1 as a possible D gene (6 bases). Trimming shortened V by 0 bases and J by 12 bases, and 12 bases separated the two germline ends. The CDR3 consists of 12 residues. Germline assignment: CDR1 GTSNPN and CDR2 SVGIG (reference sequence).

The chain recombines TRBV19 with TRBJ1-6, with TRBD1 identical over 8 bases. CDR3 size: 13 residues. The V gene's germline CDR1 is LNHDA and CDR2 SQIVND (reference sequence). Trimming cost V 6 bases and J 8 bases; bases outside gene matches: 3. CDR3 coding DNA: TGTGCCAGTAGGGACAGGGTGGATTCACCCCTCCACTTT. Translated, it gives CASRDRVDSPLHF.

The chain combines TRBV27 with TRBJ2-6, with D maybe TRBD2 (5 bases). There are 18 residues in the CDR3. Looked up from germline, CDR1 is MNHEY and CDR2 is SMNVEV (reference sequence). V was cut by 4 bases and J by 0 bases, with 16 bases left in between. The CDR3 region is CASSSTTARSSGANVLTF. In DNA, the CDR3 is TGTGCCAGCAGTTCGACTACGGCTCGTTCCTCTGGGGCCAACGTCCTGACTTTC.

This rearrangement joins TRBV30 to TRBJ2-7, with 11 bases matching TRBD1. In germline, CDR1 is GTSNPN, CDR2 SVGIG (reference sequence). The CDR3 covers 16 residues. V lost 3 bases and J lost 2; bases outside the gene matches: 9. The CDR3 DNA is TGTGCCTGGAGACCCACCTCGGGACAGGGGGCCTACGAGCAGTACTTC. It translates to CAWRPTSGQGAYEQYF. The full variable domain, rest sourced from reference TRBV30 and TRBJ2-7, is SQTIHQWPATLVQPVGSPLSLECTVEGTSNPNLYWYRQAAGRGLQLLFYSVGIGQISSEVPQNLSASRPQDRQFILSSKKLLLSDSGFYLCAWRPTSGQGAYEQYFGPGTRLTVT.

This chain uses TRBV7-2 with TRBJ1-6; D is possibly TRBD1 (6 bases). V gave up 6 bases and J gave up 9 bases, with 12 bases separating them. The CDR3 length is 13 residues. Per the germline V gene, CDR1 is SGHTA and CDR2 is FQGNSA. The chain's CDR3 is CASSQGGGSPLHF. As DNA, the CDR3 is TGTGCCAGCAGTCAAGGGGGGGGTTCACCCCTCCACTTT.